The 32 T cell receptor beta chains reported below all come from one sample, sequenced in a study of Ad26.COV2.S vaccination and SARS-CoV-2 variants. The treatment denotes: around 19 received Ad26.COV2.S at low or high dose, single or two shots; several received placebo; per-sample allocation not given. Day 63 after the first vaccine or placebo injection was the time point for sampling. Produced via immunoSEQ multiplex PCR; TCRdb's table is partial and in-frame only. The sample comprises a few hundred thousand clones, 80% to 95% of which are singletons, and 10% to 15% rests with the top ten. Sequences were derived from peripheral blood, sampled in a trial of Ad26.COV2.S vaccine versus placebo. These receptor sequences come from a person aged 18-60 years who received the Ad26.COV2.S COVID-19 vaccine or a placebo.

This clone was observed many times. The J gene is TRBJ2-7, the V gene TRBV7-6, with TRBD2 as a possible D gene (6 bases). Germline V lookup: CDR1 SGHVS, CDR2 FNYEAQ. This CDR3 has 13 residues. With 2 bases removed from V and 3 bases from J, the gap between germline ends came to 8 bases. Here the CDR3 reads CASSLRTNYEQYF. The CDR3 nucleotides read TGTGCCAGCAGCTTACGGACTAACTACGAGCAGTACTTC. Together with reference TRBV7-6 and TRBJ2-7, the CDR3 gives the full variable domain: GAGVSQSPRYKVTKRGQDVALRCDPISGHVSLYWYRQALGQGPEFLTYFNYEAQQDKSGLPNDRFSAERPEGSISTLTIQRTEQRDSAMYRCASSLRTNYEQYFGPGTRLTVT.

This clone was seen a handful of times. This chain connects TRBV10-3 to TRBJ1-5; 10 nucleotides agree with TRBD1. This CDR3 spans 12 amino acids. Germline trimming cut 8 bases from V and 8 bases from J; bases unmatched to any gene: 3. Germline CDR1 reads ENHRY; CDR2 reads SYGVKD. The CDR3 DNA is TGTGCCATCGGACAGGGGGGCGAGCCCCAGCATTTT. It codes for CAIGQGGEPQHF.

The genes are TRBV10-1 and TRBJ1-5, with a weak D call TRBD1 (6 bases). The CDR3 covers 14 residues. V was cut by 6 bases and J by 7 bases, with 16 bases left in between. CDR1 is WNHNN and CDR2 is SYGVQD in the germline V gene (reference sequence). The CDR3, as DNA: TGCGCCAGCAGCCTCCGGGGGGCAGGACAGCCCCAGCATTTT. It encodes CASSLRGAGQPQHF.

In this sample, this clone turned up once. Other DNA sequences from this sample encode an identical CDR3 as well. The chain has TRBV18 and TRBJ2-1; the D is unclear. V was shortened by 0 bases and J by 7 bases, with 4 bases between the two germline ends. Germline V gene data show CDR1 as KGHSH and CDR2 as LQKENI. This CDR3 is built from 12 residues. Written as DNA, the CDR3 is TGTGCCAGCTCACCACCGGGAAATGAGCAGTTCTTC. Encoded protein: CASSPPGNEQFF.

The chain couples TRBV11-2 to TRBJ1-2; D may be TRBD1 (5 bases). Germline values: CDR1 SGHAT, CDR2 FQNNGV. The V end lost 4 bases, the J end lost 5 bases, and 14 bases lay between the germline ends. The CDR3 has 14 residues. CDR3 in amino acids: CASSYGTGVYGYTF. CDR3 nucleotides: TGTGCCAGCAGCTACGGGACGGGGGTGTATGGCTACACCTTC.

This CDR3 reads CSARDQYEQYF. In nucleotides, the CDR3 is TGCAGTGCTAGAGATCAGTACGAGCAGTACTTC. The V call is TRBV20-1, the J call TRBJ2-7, with D unclear. Per the germline V gene, CDR1 is DFQATT and CDR2 is SNEGSKA (reference sequence). This CDR3 has 11 residues. The V and J ends lost 0 bases and 4 bases respectively, with 4 bases between them.

The V call is TRBV27, the J call TRBJ2-3; 9 bases match TRBD2. CDR1 MNHEY and CDR2 SMNVEV come from the germline V gene (reference sequence). This CDR3 is built from 17 residues. After removal of 5 bases from V and 2 bases from J, the junction contained 11 bases not matched to a gene. The DNA of the CDR3 is TGTGCCAGCAGTCCAATAACGACTAGCGGAGTCACAGATACGCAGTATTTT. It specifies CASSPITTSGVTDTQYF.

The chain couples TRBV5-1 to TRBJ2-7; tentative D call: TRBD1 (5 bases). The CDR3 length is 12 residues. The germline V and J ends were trimmed by 7 bases and 6 bases, with 14 bases remaining between them. Looked up from germline, CDR1 is SGHRS and CDR2 is YFSETQ. This CDR3 is CASGGSRGEQYF. The CDR3 DNA is TGCGCCAGCGGCGGAAGTAGGGGCGAGCAGTACTTC.

This chain connects TRBV29-1 to TRBJ2-1; 9 positions agree with TRBD2. The trim removed 1 base at V and 7 bases at J, leaving 5 bases unmatched. Germline V lookup: CDR1 SQVTM, CDR2 ANQGSEA. This CDR3 comprises 14 residues. For the CDR3, the DNA is TGCAGCGTTGAAGTAGCGGGAGCTGGGAATGAGCAGTTCTTC. Its protein product is CSVEVAGAGNEQFF.

The rearrangement uses TRBV27 and TRBJ1-2; 7 bases are a match to TRBD1. The CDR3 contains 14 residues. Looked up from germline, CDR1 is MNHEY and CDR2 is SMNVEV (reference sequence). J was trimmed by 8 bases and V by 6 bases; bases with no gene match: 12. CDR3 DNA sequence: TGTGCCAGCAGCCCCTGGGACAGCCCTGACGGCTACACCTTC. Translating it yields CASSPWDSPDGYTF.

This rearrangement joins TRBV11-2 to TRBJ2-4; 8 nucleotides agree with TRBD1. CDR1 and CDR2 from the germline V gene are SGHAT and FQNNGV. This CDR3 region has 14 residues. V trimming: 4 bases; J trimming: 4 bases; junction bases outside the gene matches: 3. In DNA form, the CDR3 reads TGTGCCAGCAGCTCCCGGACAGGGAAAAACATTCAGTACTTC. Translated, it gives CASSSRTGKNIQYF.

This clone was found once. The chain has TRBV7-9 and TRBJ2-1; possible D gene TRBD2, 5 bases. Trimming left V 2 bases short and J 3 bases short, with 14 bases between. There are 16 residues in the CDR3. Germline V lookup: CDR1 SEHNR, CDR2 FQNEAQ (reference sequence). DNA for the CDR3: TGTGCCAGCAGCTTAATTGGCGACTACAACTACAATGAGCAGTTCTTC. Translation gives CASSLIGDYNYNEQFF.

A word on this clone: Germline and junction disagree at one end, which may indicate a read error. The chain links TRBV15 to TRBJ2-1; 8 positions agree with TRBD2. Germline CDR1 and CDR2: LNHNV and YYDKDF (reference sequence). CDR3 length: 14 amino acids. DNA of the CDR3: TGTGCGACCAGCGGGAGCCGTCCCTACAATGAGCAGTTCTTC. Translating it yields CATSGSRPYNEQFF.

CDR3 loop: CASSYSARLGTGVLEQYF. The CDR3 DNA follows: TGTGCCAGCAGTTACTCGGCGAGGCTCGGGACAGGGGTACTCGAGCAGTACTTC. The J gene is TRBJ2-7, the V gene TRBV6-2 or TRBV6-3; 10 bases are a match to TRBD1. The CDR3 totals 18 residues. Germline CDR1 MNHEY, CDR2 SVGEGT. Losses at the gene ends were 0 bases for V and 6 bases for J; bases not matched to a gene: 14.

This clone was detected only a few times. The J gene is TRBJ1-2, the V gene TRBV7-2; 9 positions agree with TRBD1. The V gene end was trimmed by 5 bases and the J gene end by 6 bases; junction bases not matched to a gene: 7. This CDR3 contains 14 residues. CDR1 SGHTA and CDR2 FQGNSA come from the germline V gene. CDR3 nucleotide sequence: TGTGCCAGCAGCCTACAGGGGGCGGACAATGGCTACACCTTC. Translating it yields CASSLQGADNGYTF.

This clone was found once. The chain recombines TRBV10-3 with TRBJ1-1; D remains unclear. The CDR3 extends over 14 amino acids. Germline loops: CDR1 ENHRY, CDR2 SYGVKD. V lost 3 bases and J lost 5, with 13 bases in between. Here the CDR3 reads CAISDLGKGTEAFF. CDR3 DNA sequence: TGTGCCATCAGTGATTTGGGGAAGGGAACTGAAGCTTTCTTT.

The CDR3 spells CASRTSGSPTDTQYF. CDR3 sequence (DNA): TGTGCCAGCAGGACTAGCGGGAGCCCCACAGATACGCAGTATTTT. The V call is TRBV27, the J call TRBJ2-3; TRBD2 matches at 12 bases. This CDR3 is built from 15 residues. Germline CDR1 and CDR2: MNHEY and SMNVEV (reference sequence). Trimming at V came to 6 bases and at J to 2 bases, leaving 3 bases not matched to a gene.

This clone showed up just once. In DNA, the CDR3 is TGTGCCACCAGTGGTAGGGATATTTTTAATGGCTACACCTTC. This encodes CATSGRDIFNGYTF. V usage is TRBV24-1 and J usage is TRBJ1-2; no clear D gene. This CDR3 region has 14 residues. Germline loops: CDR1 KGHDR, CDR2 SFDVKD. Trimming removed 5 bases from V and 6 bases from J, with 15 bases in between.

The J gene is TRBJ2-5, the V gene TRBV18; D gene ambiguous. Germline CDR1 KGHSH, CDR2 LQKENI. Trimming took off 5 bases at V and 2 bases at J, with 9 bases between the two ends. The CDR3 has 13 residues. The CDR3 spells CASSSSRQETQYF. CDR3 DNA: TGTGCCAGCTCAAGTTCCCGTCAAGAGACCCAGTACTTC.

The rearrangement uses TRBV6-2 or TRBV6-3 and TRBJ1-5; 8 bases fit TRBD1. V lost 5 bases to trimming and J lost 6 bases; unmatched junction nucleotides: 6. This CDR3 is built from 14 residues. Germline V lookup: CDR1 MNHEY, CDR2 SVGEGT. The CDR3 coding sequence is TGTGCCAGCAGTCCATCAGGGGGCTCTCAGCCCCAGCATTTT. Translating it yields CASSPSGGSQPQHF.

J is TRBJ2-1 and V is TRBV5-6; maybe TRBD1 (6 bases). V lost 0 bases and J lost 9, with 13 bases in between. In germline, CDR1 is SGHDT, CDR2 YYEEEE. The CDR3 sequence is 14 residues long. CDR3 nucleotides: TGTGCCAGCAGCTTGGGGGTCCCAGGGGCTGAGCAGTTCTTC. It is translated as CASSLGVPGAEQFF.

The V gene is TRBV7-8, the J gene TRBJ2-7, with TRBD1 matching 10 bases. The trim removed 7 bases at V and 0 bases at J, leaving 9 bases unmatched. The CDR3 has 16 amino acids. Germline V CDR1 and CDR2: SGHVS, FQNEAQ. The CDR3 nucleotides are TGTGCCAGCATCCGGAAGGACAGGGGGAACTCCTACGAGCAGTACTTC. Amino acid sequence: CASIRKDRGNSYEQYF. The full variable domain, completed using reference TRBV7-8 and TRBJ2-7, is GAGVSQSPRYKVAKRGQDVALRCDPISGHVSLFWYQQALGQGPEFLTYFQNEAQLDKSGLPSDRFFAERPEGSVSTLKIQRTQQEDSAVYLCASIRKDRGNSYEQYFGPGTRLTVT.

This sequence joins TRBV3-1 (or the pseudogene TRBV3-2) and TRBJ2-3; no clear D. The ends were cut back, 0 bases at V and 3 bases at J, with 7 bases in the middle. Per the germline V gene, CDR1 is LGHDT and CDR2 is YNNKEL (reference sequence). The CDR3 is 14 amino acids. CDR3 sequence (DNA): TGTGCCAGCAGCCAAGACCCTAGAACAGATACGCAGTATTTT. This codes for CASSQDPRTDTQYF.

This chain uses TRBV7-9 with TRBJ2-1; maybe TRBD2 (5 bases). The CDR3 runs 15 residues. The germline V gene encodes CDR1 SEHNR and CDR2 FQNEAQ (reference sequence). V was clipped by 4 bases and J by 8 bases, with 18 bases between them. CDR3 nucleotides: TGTGCCAGCAGCTGGGCACCAGGCCACGGGGATGAGCAGTTCTTC. It specifies CASSWAPGHGDEQFF.

The CDR3 protein is CAITDTDTQYF. CDR3 DNA: TGTGCCATCACCGACACAGATACGCAGTATTTT. V gene TRBV10-3 combines with J gene TRBJ2-3, with unresolved D. There are 11 residues in the CDR3. CDR1 ENHRY and CDR2 SYGVKD come from the germline V gene. The V end was cut by 7 bases, the J end by 2 bases, with 4 bases between.

This clone was seen once. J is TRBJ2-1 and V is TRBV11-2; D might be TRBD2 (6 bases). Germline CDR1 is SGHAT and CDR2 is FQNNGV. CDR3 length equals 15 residues. Trimming shortened V by 6 bases and J by 7 bases, and 19 bases separated the two germline ends. In DNA, the CDR3 is TGTGCCAGCAGGGGGGTAGGGGACTTGCGGAATGAGCAGTTCTTC. Translating it yields CASRGVGDLRNEQFF.

This clone appeared a single time. In nucleotides, the CDR3 is TGTGCCAGCAGTTCCTCCGGGTTCTACGAGCAGTACTTC. Its translation: CASSSSGFYEQYF. V usage is TRBV12-3 or TRBV12-4 and J usage is TRBJ2-7; D gene ambiguous. This CDR3 region has 13 residues. V was trimmed by 4 bases and J by 3 bases, leaving 10 bases between them.

The chain has TRBV27 and TRBJ2-1, with TRBD2 matching over 13 bases. V was clipped by 4 bases and J by 4 bases; unmatched bases: 10. There are 18 residues in the CDR3. Germline values: CDR1 MNHEY, CDR2 SMNVEV (reference sequence). Written as DNA, the CDR3 is TGTGCCAGCAGTTCCTACTCCGGACTAGCGGGAGAGTACAATGAGCAGTTCTTC. Translated: CASSSYSGLAGEYNEQFF.

The chain is built from TRBV11-2 and TRBJ2-5; 7 bases agree with TRBD2. The length of the CDR3 is 16 residues. Germline CDR1 reads SGHAT; CDR2 reads FQNNGV. Trimming removed 5 bases from V and 0 bases from J; junction bases left unmatched: 9. The CDR3 nucleotides read TGTGCCAGCAGCGCGACACTAGCGACATACCAAGAGACCCAGTACTTC. Its translation is CASSATLATYQETQYF.

This clone was counted a single time. The chain has TRBV15 and TRBJ2-1; D might be TRBD2 (5 bases). Trimming took 0 bases from V and 2 from J, leaving 8 bases between them. The CDR3 runs 15 residues. The germline V gene has CDR1 LNHNV and CDR2 YYDKDF (reference sequence). The CDR3 DNA sequence: TGTGCCACCAGCAGAGAGGGGAGCGCCTACAATGAGCAGTTCTTC. Its protein is CATSREGSAYNEQFF. Together with reference TRBV15 and TRBJ2-1, the CDR3 gives the full variable domain: DAMVIQNPRYQVTQFGKPVTLSCSQTLNHNVMYWYQQKSSQAPKLLFHYYDKDFNNEADTPDNFQSRRPNTSFCFLDIRSPGLGDTAMYLCATSREGSAYNEQFFGPGTRLTVL.

This chain joins TRBV27 and TRBJ2-3, with 7 bases lining up with TRBD2. V was clipped by 1 base and J by 2 bases; unmatched bases: 3. The CDR3 is 15 amino acids. Germline V gene lookup returns CDR1 MNHEY and CDR2 SMNVEV (reference sequence). The CDR3 reads CASSLFLADTDTQYF. The CDR3 DNA follows: TGTGCCAGCAGTTTATTTCTAGCGGACACAGATACGCAGTATTTT.

V and J are TRBV27 and TRBJ1-2; possibly TRBD1 for D (6 bases). V lost 6 bases to trimming and J lost 3 bases, with 14 bases between them. CDR1 and CDR2 (germline): MNHEY, SMNVEV (reference sequence). CDR3 length: 14 amino acids. CDR3 coding DNA: TGTGCCAGCAGACTACAGGGAGCGGACTATGGCTACACCTTC. It codes for CASRLQGADYGYTF.